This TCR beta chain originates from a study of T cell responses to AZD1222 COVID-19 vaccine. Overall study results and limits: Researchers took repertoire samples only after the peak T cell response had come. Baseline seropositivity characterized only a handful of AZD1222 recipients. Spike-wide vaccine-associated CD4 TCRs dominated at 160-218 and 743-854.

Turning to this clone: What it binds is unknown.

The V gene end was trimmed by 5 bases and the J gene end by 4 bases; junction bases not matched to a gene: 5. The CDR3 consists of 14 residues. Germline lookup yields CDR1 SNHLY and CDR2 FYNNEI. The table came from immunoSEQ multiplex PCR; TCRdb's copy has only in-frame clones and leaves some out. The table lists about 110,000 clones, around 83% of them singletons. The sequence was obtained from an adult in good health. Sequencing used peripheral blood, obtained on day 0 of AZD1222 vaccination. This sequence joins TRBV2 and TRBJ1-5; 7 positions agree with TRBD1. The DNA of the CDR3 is TGTGCCAGCAGTTGGGACAGCGCAAATCAGCCCCAGCATTTT. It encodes CASSWDSANQPQHF.